This TCR beta chain was obtained from a study of Ad26.COV2.S vaccination and SARS-CoV-2 variants. Whole-study context: Trial arm assignment for the donor was COV1001 Ad26.COV2.S. The authors gave Ad26.COV2.S intramuscularly, either once or twice 56 days apart. Study conclusions and caveats: An underestimation of total T cell responses may have resulted from the TCR breadth and depth analyses. Substantial breadth in spike-specific CD8+ and CD4+ T cell responses was reportedly seen after vaccination.

Sample treatment: 19 received Ad26.COV2.S at low or high dose, single or two shots; 5 received placebo; per-sample allocation not given. Sampling was done on day 63 after the first vaccine or placebo injection. CDR1 and CDR2 from the germline V gene are LGHNA and YNFKEQ. The germline V and J ends were trimmed by 1 base and 0 bases, with 7 bases remaining between them. CDR3 length equals 15 residues. About this clone: Its antigen is not identified.

Clones were read by immunoSEQ multiplex PCR, and TCRdb kept only the in-frame ones, dropping some. The sample has hundreds of thousands of clones; roughly 84% are singletons. The chain couples TRBV4-2 to TRBJ2-1, with D tentatively TRBD2 (5 bases). The starting material was peripheral blood, obtained in a trial of Ad26.COV2.S vaccine versus placebo. The sequence derives from a person between 18 and 59 years old who received the Ad26.COV2.S COVID-19 vaccine or a placebo. The CDR3: CASSQVGSSYNEQFF. The CDR3 bases are TGTGCCAGCAGCCAAGTAGGGAGCTCCTACAATGAGCAGTTCTTC.